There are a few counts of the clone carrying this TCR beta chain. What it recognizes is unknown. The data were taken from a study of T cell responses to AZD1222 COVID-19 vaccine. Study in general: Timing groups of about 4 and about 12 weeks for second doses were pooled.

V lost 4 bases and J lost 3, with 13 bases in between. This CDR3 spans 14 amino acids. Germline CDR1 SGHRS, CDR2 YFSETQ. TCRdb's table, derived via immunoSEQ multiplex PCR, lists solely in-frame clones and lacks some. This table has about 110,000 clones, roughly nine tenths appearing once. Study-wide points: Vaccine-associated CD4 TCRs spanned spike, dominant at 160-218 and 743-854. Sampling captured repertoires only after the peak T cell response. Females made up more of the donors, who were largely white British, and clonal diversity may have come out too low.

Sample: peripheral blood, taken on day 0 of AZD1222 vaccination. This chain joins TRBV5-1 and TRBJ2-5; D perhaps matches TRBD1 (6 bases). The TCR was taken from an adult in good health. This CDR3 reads CASSPRGSEETQYF. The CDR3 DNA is TGCGCCAGCAGCCCGAGGGGGAGCGAAGAGACCCAGTACTTC. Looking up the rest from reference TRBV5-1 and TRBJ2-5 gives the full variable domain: KAGVTQTPRYLIKTRGQQVTLSCSPISGHRSVSWYQQTPGQGLQFLFEYFSETQRNKGNFPGRFSGRQFSNSRSEMNVSTLELGDSALYLCASSPRGSEETQYFGPGTRLLVL.